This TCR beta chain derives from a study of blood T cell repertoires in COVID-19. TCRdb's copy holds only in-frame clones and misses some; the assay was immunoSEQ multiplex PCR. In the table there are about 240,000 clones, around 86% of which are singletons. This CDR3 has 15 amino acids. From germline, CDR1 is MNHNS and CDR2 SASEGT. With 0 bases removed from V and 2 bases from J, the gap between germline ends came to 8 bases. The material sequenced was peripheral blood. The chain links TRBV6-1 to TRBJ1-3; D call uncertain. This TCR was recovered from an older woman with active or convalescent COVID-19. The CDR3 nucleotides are TGTGCCAGCAGTGAAGCAGGAGGGACTGGAAACACCATATATTTT. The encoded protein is CASSEAGGTGNTIYF.